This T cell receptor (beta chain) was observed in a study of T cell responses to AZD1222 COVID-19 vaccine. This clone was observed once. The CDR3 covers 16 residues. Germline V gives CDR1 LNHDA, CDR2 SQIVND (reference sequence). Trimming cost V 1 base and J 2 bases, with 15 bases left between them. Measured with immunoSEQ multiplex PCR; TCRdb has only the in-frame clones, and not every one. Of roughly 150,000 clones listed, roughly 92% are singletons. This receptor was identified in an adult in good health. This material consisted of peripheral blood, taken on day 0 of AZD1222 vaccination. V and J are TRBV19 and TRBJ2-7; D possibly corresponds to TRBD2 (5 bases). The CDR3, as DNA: TGTGCCAGTAGTATAGCCCGGTGGGGAGCAACCTACGAGCAGTACTTC. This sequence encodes CASSIARWGATYEQYF.